These 16 T cell receptor beta chains share one sample of origin, sequenced in a study of T cells in Graves' hyperthyroidism and ophthalmopathy. Amplification targeted TCR beta CDR3 regions from RNA transcripts. The TCR CDR3 first-round RT-PCR relied on the HTBI primer set. TCRdb itself ran the multiplex PCR reads through MiXCR, one entry per CDR3 protein. The sample contains hundreds of thousands of distinct CDR3 sequences, approximately 15% of which appear only once. The specimen sequenced was blood. The receptors originated from a woman aged 18-29 years with Graves' hyperthyroidism.

This clonotype was detected a few times. The V and J genes are TRBV4-2 and TRBJ2-3; 8 bases align to TRBD2. Germline V gives CDR1 LGHNA, CDR2 YNFKEQ. Trimming at V came to 0 bases and at J to 2 bases, leaving 7 bases not matched to a gene. CDR3 length: 17 amino acids. Written as DNA, the CDR3 is TGTGCCAGCAGCCAAGATGTACAGCGGGGGAACACAGATACGCAGTATTTT. This codes for CASSQDVQRGNTDTQYF.

This clonotype was counted only a few times. The chain carries TRBV27 and TRBJ1-1; 7 bases are shared with TRBD1. Germline V lookup: CDR1 MNHEY, CDR2 SMNVEV (reference sequence). The CDR3 has 17 residues. Unmatched junction bases numbered 15, after V lost 7 bases and J lost 1 base. The CDR3 loop reads CASTLPRTGASNTEAFF. The DNA of the CDR3 is TGTGCCAGCACCTTACCCAGAACAGGGGCCTCGAACACTGAAGCTTTCTTT.

The chain recombines TRBV15 with TRBJ2-1; D might be TRBD1 (5 bases). Per the germline V gene, CDR1 is LNHNV and CDR2 is YYDKDF (reference sequence). The CDR3 runs to 14 residues. V was shortened by 4 bases and J by 7 bases, with 14 bases between the two germline ends. The CDR3 DNA sequence: TGTGCCACCAGCAATCTAGGGGCGGATAATGAGCAGTTCTTC. It yields the protein CATSNLGADNEQFF.

This clonotype was counted many times. V usage is TRBV6-1 and J usage is TRBJ2-4, with 7 nucleotides matching TRBD1. The CDR3 covers 17 residues. V trimming: 6 bases; J trimming: 0 bases; junction bases outside the gene matches: 11. Germline V gene data show CDR1 as MNHNS and CDR2 as SASEGT. The CDR3 is CASRDRTTHIAKNIQYF. The CDR3 bases are TGTGCCAGCAGGGACAGGACCACTCACATAGCCAAAAACATTCAGTACTTC.

This clonotype was seen at least ten times. The chain employs TRBV28 and TRBJ2-7; D is unresolved. The germline gives CDR1 MDHEN, CDR2 SYDVKM. The CDR3 extends over 14 amino acids. V was trimmed by 5 bases and J by 0 bases, leaving 11 bases between them. In DNA, the CDR3 is TGTGCCAGCAGTAAGGGTCCTGGCTCCTACGAGCAGTACTTC. Its translation is CASSKGPGSYEQYF.

This clonotype was detected many times. V and J are TRBV20-1 and TRBJ1-1; D gene uncertain. The CDR3 loop spans 11 amino acids. CDR1 and CDR2 from the germline V gene are DFQATT and SNEGSKA (reference sequence). Deletions cut 7 bases from V and 0 bases from J, with 6 bases between. CDR3 region: CSGVMNTEAFF. CDR3 nucleotides: TGCAGTGGAGTCATGAACACTGAAGCTTTCTTT.

This clonotype has ten or more counts. This sequence joins TRBV5-1 and TRBJ2-1, with TRBD2 identical over 8 bases. The CDR3 runs to 18 residues. Germline loops: CDR1 SGHRS, CDR2 YFSETQ. The V and J ends lost 0 bases and 5 bases, in that order; junction bases with no gene match: 13. The CDR3 reads CASSLEVAGFSSDNEQFF. The CDR3 DNA reads TGCGCCAGCAGCTTGGAGGTAGCGGGATTTTCTAGCGACAATGAGCAGTTCTTC.

V usage is TRBV20-1 and J usage is TRBJ2-3, with 12 bases aligning to TRBD2. CDR1 DFQATT and CDR2 SNEGSKA come from the germline V gene (reference sequence). V shed 1 base and J 2 bases; nucleotides not matched to a gene: 4. The CDR3 extends over 16 amino acids. CDR3 in amino acids: CSARVGLAGTTDTQYF. In DNA form, the CDR3 reads TGCAGTGCTAGAGTCGGACTAGCGGGGACCACAGATACGCAGTATTTT.

This chain links TRBV5-1 with TRBJ2-2; 7 positions agree with TRBD2. The V segment lost 2 bases and the J segment 4 bases; nucleotides outside the gene matches: 14. Germline CDR1 SGHRS, CDR2 YFSETQ. The length of the CDR3 is 18 residues. The chain's CDR3 is CASSLYSMRERGTGELFF. The CDR3 bases are TGCGCCAGCAGCTTATATAGTATGCGGGAGCGGGGCACCGGGGAGCTGTTTTTT.

In its sample, this clonotype was seen many times. This rearrangement joins TRBV20-1 to TRBJ2-7; TRBD1 agrees at 9 bases. V was pared by 7 bases and J by 5 bases, with 6 bases of the junction left unmatched. CDR3 length equals 12 residues. The germline gives CDR1 DFQATT, CDR2 SNEGSKA (reference sequence). The CDR3 region is CSVSDRGDEQYF. The CDR3, as DNA: TGCAGTGTCTCGGACAGGGGCGACGAGCAGTACTTC.

The chain combines TRBV20-1 with TRBJ2-5; possibly TRBD2 for D (6 bases). CDR1 DFQATT and CDR2 SNEGSKA come from the germline V gene (reference sequence). The CDR3 covers 14 residues. Between the trimmed V and J ends, which lost 5 bases and 2 bases, there was a span of 15 bases. For the CDR3, the DNA is TGCAGTGCTGCCGAGTGGGGGGTACAAGAGACCCAGTACTTC. This translates into CSAAEWGVQETQYF.

This clonotype was recorded a few times. This sequence joins TRBV18 and TRBJ2-7, with TRBD1 matching 7 bases. CDR1 and CDR2 (germline): KGHSH, LQKENI. The CDR3 loop spans 14 amino acids. J gave up 3 bases and V 3 bases, and 5 bases lay outside the gene matches. CDR3 DNA: TGTGCCAGCTCACCGGGACAGAGCGACTACGAGCAGTACTTC. Translation: CASSPGQSDYEQYF.

This clonotype was found a few times. The chain couples TRBV10-3 to TRBJ1-3; maybe TRBD1 (6 bases). V lost 2 bases, J lost 0 bases, and 11 bases lay in between. Per germline, CDR1 ENHRY and CDR2 SYGVKD. The CDR3 has 16 residues. Here the CDR3 DNA reads TGTGCCATCAGTGAGCCTACAGGGACCTCTGGAAACACCATATATTTT. Encoded protein: CAISEPTGTSGNTIYF.

This clonotype was observed a handful of times. V gene TRBV18 combines with J gene TRBJ2-7; D is tentatively TRBD1 or TRBD2 (6 bases each). The V and J ends lost 2 bases and 3 bases respectively, with 14 bases between them. This CDR3 region has 15 residues. Germline CDR1 KGHSH, CDR2 LQKENI. In DNA, the CDR3 is TGTGCCAGCTCACCAAGGCCAGAGGGGGGCTACGAGCAGTACTTC. It encodes CASSPRPEGGYEQYF.

This clonotype was seen at least ten times. The chain joins TRBV2 to TRBJ2-1; a weak D match, TRBD1 (5 bases). The CDR3 is 15 residues long. V was cut by 4 bases and J by 3 bases, with 13 bases left in between. CDR1 and CDR2 from the germline V gene are SNHLY and FYNNEI. The CDR3 sequence: CASSAQGSRYNEQFF. Here the CDR3 DNA reads TGTGCCAGCAGTGCCCAGGGTAGCCGCTACAATGAGCAGTTCTTC.

This rearrangement joins TRBV18 to TRBJ2-7; D remains ambiguous. Trimming cost V 6 bases and J 5 bases, with 20 bases left between them. Looked up from germline, CDR1 is KGHSH and CDR2 is LQKENI. The CDR3 runs to 15 residues. The CDR3 spells CASSQGLGPYDEQYF. CDR3 nucleotides: TGTGCCAGCTCCCAAGGGCTAGGTCCCTACGACGAGCAGTACTTC.